This paragraph covers one T cell receptor beta chain sequence. Its antigen remains unidentified. This entry is derived from a study of cytomegalovirus exposure and HLA in healthy donors. Study-wide results and limits: Under in vitro conditions, three CMV-associated chains were confirmed as specific for CMV antigens. Cytomegalovirus status, reportedly, was diagnosed with high specificity and sensitivity by the classifier.

Separate from the approximately 670-subject first cohort, the approximately 120-subject validation cohort was the one that the donors belonged to. The CDR3 covers 17 residues. Germline values: CDR1 PRHDT, CDR2 FYEKMQ (reference sequence). The V segment lost 3 bases and the J segment 2 bases; nucleotides outside the gene matches: 7. Libraries were prepared by immunoSEQ multiplex PCR; TCRdb keeps only in-frame clonotypes and omits some of them. The table has about 110,000 clones, 90% to 96% seen once; the top ten hold around 0.65%. V and J are TRBV13 and TRBJ2-3, with TRBD2 matching over 11 bases. This TCR came from a woman aged 18-35 years in good health and CMV-seronegative. The sample was PBMCs. As DNA, the CDR3 is TGTGCCAGCAGCTTGGGACTAGCGGAAGCCGTCACAGATACGCAGTATTTT. This codes for CASSLGLAEAVTDTQYF. Variable domain in full (rest from reference TRBV13 and TRBJ2-3): AAGVIQSPRHLIKEKRETATLKCYPIPRHDTVYWYQQGPGQDPQFLISFYEKMQSDKGSIPDRFSAQQFSDYHSELNMSSLELGDSALYFCASSLGLAEAVTDTQYFGPGTRLTVL.